This TCR beta chain was sequenced during a study of tumor-infiltrating T cells and Merkel cell polyomavirus (dated 2017 in TCRdb). Regarding the complete study: CD8+ T cells specific for the Merkel cell polyomavirus KLL epitope were examined in Merkel cell carcinoma patients. Patients presented at varying disease stages and were followed for a median of roughly 2.5 years, with a range of 1. Across the study, one tumor sample was a frozen nodal tumor digest and one was a flash-frozen core biopsy of a metastasis. In fewer than 15 samples, TRB sequencing was done on KLL-tetramer-sorted cells from blood or tumor-infiltrating lymphocytes, along with 12 matched whole-tumor samples. The therapies patients received were varied and non-standardized, including chemotherapy, radiation and immunotherapies. Most whole-tumor samples were approximately 24-micron curls cut from formalin-fixed, paraffin-embedded tissue blocks. General findings and caveats noted by the study authors: A higher intratumoral fraction of KLL-specific T cells (about 1.7-18% versus roughly 0-0.14%) was associated with significantly improved MCC-specific survival. A significant MCC-specific survival advantage (P = 0.0051) was associated with tumors having more unique KLL-specific clonotypes (roughly 5-110 vs 0-3). KLL-specific TRB repertoires were found to be diverse and largely private, with only one public clonotype, shared by two patients, identified among some 400 unique sequences. The study examined just one viral epitope, so T cells targeting other Merkel cell polyomavirus epitopes were not captured. The small sample size of the study (n of about 11 patients) is a limitation.

The germline V gene provides CDR1 SGHDT and CDR2 YYEEEE. A distance of 10 bases separates the germline ends of V and J, which lose 1 base and 0 bases respectively. The CDR3 sequence holds 16 residues, the cysteine and phenylalanine included. Solely the CDR3 DNA is kept, with 48 bases framed from the first base. The library was prepared using the immunoSEQ multiplex PCR assay. Adaptive Biotechnologies (Seattle, WA) carried out genomic DNA extraction, TRB sequencing and normalization. Per the authors' processing: To compute clonality, the Shannon entropy of productive TRB sequences was normalized by log2 of unique productive sequences and then subtracted from one. KLL-specific clonotypes in tumors were identified by matching TCRbeta CDR3 amino acid sequences with those from each patient's tetramer-sorted sample. TCRdb took over this immuneACCESS table, retaining in-frame rearrangements with V and J assigned. Such tables are incomplete; in checked studies, under half of the missing clones stem from an unresolved V gene, and the remainder is unexplained. V, J and clone size are taken as reported in that table, and D and trimming were inferred from the DNA itself. Counted in this sample were about 25,000 clones; 70% to 90% of them appeared once. Roughly 2.7% of the sample rests with the top ten.

Concerning this clone itself: Its antigen remains undetermined. Per-nucleotide qualities are absent, and no much larger clonotype sits a single base away.

Robust positive staining for Merkel cell polyomavirus Large T antigen was observed by immunohistochemistry in the tumors of all patients. The study included about a dozen Merkel cell carcinoma patients whose blood and/or cultured TIL contained robust KLL-tetramer+ populations exceeding 0.04% of CD8+ T cells. Every patient was Caucasian, and patient ages ranged from roughly 45 to 77 years, with a median of roughly 62 years. Lymph node tumors were analyzed for patients with unknown primaries presenting with nodal disease, or where primary tissue was insufficient. This receptor chain uses TRBV5-6 and TRBJ1-4, with the D segment identity uncertain. The material sequenced was lymph node tissue. The TCR sequence derives from a man between 50 and 59 years old with Merkel cell carcinoma. The DNA is TGTGCCAGCAGCTTGAACAGAGCTGCAACTAATGAAAAACTGTTTTTT. It encodes CASSLNRAATNEKLFF.